This is a list of T cell receptor beta chains from one sample in a study of blood T cell repertoires in COVID-19. The method was immunoSEQ multiplex PCR; TCRdb's version includes in-frame clones alone and lacks a portion of them. Here the sample spans roughly 120,000 clones, roughly nine tenths being singletons. The sample was peripheral blood. These receptors were taken from a man in his forties or fifties with acute or convalescent COVID-19. The CDR3 runs from the conserved cysteine through the conserved F or W. D genes are given only for firm matches. The size field is filled for only some rows; it gives once, few, many or a size class.

j_gene | v_gene | d_gene | abundance | CDR3aa | CDR3nt
TRBJ1-4 | TRBV12-3/TRBV12-4 | NA | few | CASSQTTEKLFF | TGTGCCAGCAGTCAAACCACAGAAAAACTGTTTTTT
TRBJ1-4 | TRBV5-1 | NA | NA | CASSLGQGHEKLFF | TGCGCCAGCAGCTTGGGCCAGGGGCATGAAAAACTGTTTTTT
TRBJ2-1 | TRBV4-1 | TRBD2 | NA | CASSQEGVASGRLGHEQFF | TGCGCCAGCAGCCAAGAAGGGGTGGCTAGCGGCCGACTGGGGCATGAGCAGTTCTTC
TRBJ2-7 | TRBV14 | TRBD1 | once | CASSRGQGNSYEQYF | TGTGCCAGCAGCCGAGGACAGGGCAACTCCTACGAGCAGTACTTC
TRBJ1-5 | TRBV19 | TRBD1 | NA | CASSIGTPGGGQPQHF | TGTGCCAGTAGTATCGGCACACCAGGGGGCGGTCAGCCCCAGCATTTT
TRBJ2-2 | TRBV11-2 | NA | NA | CASSPRTTILTGELFF | TGTGCCAGCAGCCCTAGGACAACCATTCTCACCGGGGAGCTGTTTTTT
TRBJ1-4 | TRBV12-5 | NA | NA | CASGLVQGRGNATNEKLFF | TGTGCTAGTGGTTTGGTACAGGGCAGGGGAAATGCAACTAATGAAAAACTGTTTTTT
TRBJ1-2 | TRBV7-8 | NA | NA | CASSLGSHYGYTF | TGTGCCAGCAGCTTAGGTAGTCACTATGGCTACACCTTC
TRBJ2-1 | TRBV30 | NA | NA | CAWSVDQGQGNEQFF | TGTGCCTGGAGTGTCGACCAGGGGCAGGGCAATGAGCAGTTCTTC
TRBJ1-1 | TRBV27 | TRBD1 | NA | CASRIAGTGNTEAFF | TGTGCCAGCAGGATTGCCGGGACAGGAAACACTGAAGCTTTCTTT
TRBJ2-5 | TRBV6-2/TRBV6-3 | TRBD2 | NA | CASSYPRKGTSGSYQETQYF | TGTGCCAGCAGTTACCCACGAAAAGGGACTAGCGGGTCGTACCAAGAGACCCAGTACTTC
TRBJ1-4 | TRBV7-9 | NA | NA | CASSRTATNEKLFF | TGTGCCAGCAGCCGGACAGCAACTAATGAAAAACTGTTTTTT
TRBJ1-5 | TRBV19 | NA | NA | CASSEGGTYSNQPQHF | TGTGCCAGTAGTGAGGGAGGGACCTATAGCAATCAGCCCCAGCATTTT
TRBJ2-1 | TRBV10-3 | TRBD1 | few | CAISDLTGTEQFF | TGTGCCATCAGTGACTTGACAGGGACTGAGCAGTTCTTC
TRBJ2-7 | TRBV6-5 | NA | NA | CASSSPTGSYEQYF | TGTGCCAGCAGTTCCCCGACGGGTTCCTACGAGCAGTACTTC
TRBJ2-7 | TRBV21-1 | NA | NA | CASSKLQGGEQYF | TGTGCCAGCAGCAAACTACAGGGCGGCGAGCAGTACTTC
TRBJ2-5 | TRBV7-9 | TRBD1 | NA | CASSLTTGVVETQYF | TGTGCCAGCAGCTTAACAACAGGGGTGGTAGAGACCCAGTACTTC
TRBJ2-3 | TRBV11-3 | TRBD2 | once | CASSLRRGETDTQYF | TGTGCCAGCAGCTTAAGGCGGGGGGAGACAGATACGCAGTATTTT
TRBJ2-7 | TRBV5-5 | TRBD1 | NA | CASSSLPGQGAFNPYEQYF | TGTGCCAGCAGCTCACTTCCGGGACAGGGGGCTTTTAACCCCTACGAGCAGTACTTC
TRBJ1-4 | TRBV5-8 | TRBD1 | NA | CASSLRGGGEKLFF | TGTGCCAGCAGCTTAAGAGGGGGCGGAGAAAAACTGTTTTTT
TRBJ1-2 | TRBV6-5 | NA | NA | CASSGTPNYGYTF | TGTGCCAGCAGCGGGACACCGAACTATGGCTACACCTTC
TRBJ2-1 | TRBV28 | NA | NA | CAPTYLRAGDLSSYNEQFF | TGTGCCCCCACTTATTTGAGGGCAGGAGACTTGAGCTCCTACAATGAGCAGTTCTTC
TRBJ1-5 | TRBV19 | TRBD1 | NA | CASSITGGVGQPQHF | TGTGCCAGTAGTATCACAGGGGGCGTCGGTCAGCCCCAGCATTTT
TRBJ1-2 | TRBV20-1 | NA | NA | CSASDQGYGGYTF | TGCAGTGCTAGTGATCAGGGGTATGGTGGCTACACCTTC